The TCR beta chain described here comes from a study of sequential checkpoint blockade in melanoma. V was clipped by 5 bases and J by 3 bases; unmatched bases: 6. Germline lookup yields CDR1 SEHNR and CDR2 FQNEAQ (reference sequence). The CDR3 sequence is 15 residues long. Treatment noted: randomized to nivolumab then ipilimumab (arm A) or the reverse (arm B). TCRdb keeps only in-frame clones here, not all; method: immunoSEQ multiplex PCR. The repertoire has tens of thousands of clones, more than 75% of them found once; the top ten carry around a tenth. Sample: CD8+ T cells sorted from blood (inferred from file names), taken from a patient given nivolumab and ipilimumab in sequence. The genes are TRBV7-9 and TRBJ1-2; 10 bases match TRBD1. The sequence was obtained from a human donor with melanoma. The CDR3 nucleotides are TGTGCCAGCAGCGCCAGGGACAGGGGCGACTATGGCTACACCTTC. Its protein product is CASSARDRGDYGYTF.